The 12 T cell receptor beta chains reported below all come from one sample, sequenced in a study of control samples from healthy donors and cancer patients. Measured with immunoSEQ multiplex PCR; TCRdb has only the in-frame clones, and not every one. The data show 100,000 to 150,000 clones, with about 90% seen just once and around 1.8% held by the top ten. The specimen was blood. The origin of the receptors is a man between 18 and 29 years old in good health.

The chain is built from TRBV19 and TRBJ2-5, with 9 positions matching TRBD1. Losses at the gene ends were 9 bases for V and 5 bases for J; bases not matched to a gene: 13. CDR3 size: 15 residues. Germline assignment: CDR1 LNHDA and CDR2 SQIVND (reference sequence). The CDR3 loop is CASSPGTGRRETQYF. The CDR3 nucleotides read TGTGCCAGCAGTCCCGGGACAGGGCGTCGGGAGACCCAGTACTTC.

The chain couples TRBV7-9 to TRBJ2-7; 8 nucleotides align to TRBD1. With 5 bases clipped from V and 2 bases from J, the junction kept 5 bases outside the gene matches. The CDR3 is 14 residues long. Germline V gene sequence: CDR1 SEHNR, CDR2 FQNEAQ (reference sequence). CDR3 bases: TGTGCCAGCAGCCCGGGACAGGAAACCTACGAGCAGTACTTC. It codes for CASSPGQETYEQYF.

CDR3 coding DNA: TGCGCCAGCAGTGAGACAGTTGGCTACACCTTC. Protein sequence: CASSETVGYTF. The chain employs TRBV10-1 and TRBJ1-2; D uncertain. Germline lookup yields CDR1 WNHNN and CDR2 SYGVQD (reference sequence). The V gene lost 2 bases and the J gene lost 7 bases, with 5 bases spanning the gap. The CDR3 consists of 11 residues.

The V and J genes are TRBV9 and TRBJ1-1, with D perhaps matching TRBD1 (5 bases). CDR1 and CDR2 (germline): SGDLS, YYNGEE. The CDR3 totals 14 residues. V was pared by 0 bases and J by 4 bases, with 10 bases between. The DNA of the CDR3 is TGTGCCAGCAGCGTAGATGGGACTGGCACTGAAGCTTTCTTT. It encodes CASSVDGTGTEAFF.

The CDR3 DNA follows: TGTGCCAGCAGTTTTGTCGGGACTGAAGCTTTCTTT. Translation: CASSFVGTEAFF. The genes are TRBV27 and TRBJ1-1; the D is unclear. V was clipped by 3 bases and J by 5 bases, with 7 bases between them. From germline, CDR1 is MNHEY and CDR2 SMNVEV (reference sequence). The CDR3 covers 12 residues.

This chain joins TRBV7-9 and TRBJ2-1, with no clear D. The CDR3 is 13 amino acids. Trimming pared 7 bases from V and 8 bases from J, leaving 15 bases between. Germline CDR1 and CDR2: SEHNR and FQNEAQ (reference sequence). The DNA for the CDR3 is TGTGCCAGCACCTACGCGGTTAGGCATGAGCAGTTCTTC. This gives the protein CASTYAVRHEQFF.

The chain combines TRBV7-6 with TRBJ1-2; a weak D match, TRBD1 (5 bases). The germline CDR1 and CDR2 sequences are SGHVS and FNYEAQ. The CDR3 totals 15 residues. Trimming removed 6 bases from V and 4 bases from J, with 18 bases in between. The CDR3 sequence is CASRPGGGAFYGYTF. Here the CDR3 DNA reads TGTGCCAGCAGACCCGGGGGAGGGGCATTCTATGGCTACACCTTC.

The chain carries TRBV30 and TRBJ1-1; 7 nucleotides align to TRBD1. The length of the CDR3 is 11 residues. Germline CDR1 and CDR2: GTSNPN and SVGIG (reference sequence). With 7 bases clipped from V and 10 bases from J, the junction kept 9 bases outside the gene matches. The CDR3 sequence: CASDRVGRAFF. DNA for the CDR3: TGTGCCTCTGACAGGGTAGGGAGAGCTTTCTTT.

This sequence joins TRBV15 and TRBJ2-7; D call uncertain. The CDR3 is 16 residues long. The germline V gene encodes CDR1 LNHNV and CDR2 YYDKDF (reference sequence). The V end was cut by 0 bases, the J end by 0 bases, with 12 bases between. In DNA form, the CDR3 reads TGTGCCACCAGCAGAGATGGGGTACTCACCTCCTACGAGCAGTACTTC. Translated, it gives CATSRDGVLTSYEQYF.

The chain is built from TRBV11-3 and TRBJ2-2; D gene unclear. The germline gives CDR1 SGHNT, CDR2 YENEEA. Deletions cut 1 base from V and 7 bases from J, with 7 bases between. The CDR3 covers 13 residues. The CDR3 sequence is CASSLAFGGELFF. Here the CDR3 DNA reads TGTGCCAGCAGCTTAGCTTTTGGCGGGGAGCTGTTTTTT.

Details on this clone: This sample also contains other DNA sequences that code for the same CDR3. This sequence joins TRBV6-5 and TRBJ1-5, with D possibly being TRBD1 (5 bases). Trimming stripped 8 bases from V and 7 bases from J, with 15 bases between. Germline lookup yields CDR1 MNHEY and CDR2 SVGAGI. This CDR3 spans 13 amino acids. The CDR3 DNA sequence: TGTGCCAGCGGCGTGGCAGGGAAACAGCCCCAGCATTTT. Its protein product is CASGVAGKQPQHF.

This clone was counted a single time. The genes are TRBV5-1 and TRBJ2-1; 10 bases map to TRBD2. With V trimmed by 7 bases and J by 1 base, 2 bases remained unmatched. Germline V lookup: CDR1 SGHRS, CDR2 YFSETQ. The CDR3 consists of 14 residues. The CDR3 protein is CASALAGSYNEQFF. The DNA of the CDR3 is TGCGCCAGCGCACTAGCGGGGTCCTACAATGAGCAGTTCTTC.